Below, 26 T cell receptor beta chains from the same sample are listed, as sequenced in a study of T-cell reconstitution after alpha-beta-depleted transplantation in children. Researchers prepared the TCRbeta library using unique molecular identifiers, the study reports. TCRdb processed the PCR reads anew with MiXCR; each CDR3 protein has one entry. The sample yields approximately 980,000 distinct CDR3 sequences, under 30% seen once. The material sequenced was PBMCs, mostly from graft donor cells, taken 360 days after TCRalphabeta/CD19-depleted stem cell transplant. The receptors here all came from a boy younger than two who had a stem cell transplant for SCID, so the T cells may come from the graft donor.

The V gene is TRBV7-8, the J gene TRBJ2-7; 7 bases map to TRBD1. Unmatched junction bases numbered 16, after V lost 2 bases and J lost 6 bases. Per the germline V gene, CDR1 is SGHVS and CDR2 is FQNEAQ. The CDR3 is 17 residues long. DNA for the CDR3: TGTGCCAGCAGCTTAAGACCCAGACAGGGAAATTTAGGCGAGCAGTACTTC. Residues: CASSLRPRQGNLGEQYF.

The chain is built from TRBV10-3 and TRBJ2-7; D is perhaps TRBD2 (6 bases). The CDR3 extends over 14 amino acids. V was clipped by 5 bases and J by 1 base, with 12 bases between them. Germline V lookup: CDR1 ENHRY, CDR2 SYGVKD. The CDR3 sequence is CAISPGVGSYEQYF. The CDR3 nucleotides read TGTGCCATCAGTCCGGGGGTCGGGTCCTACGAGCAGTACTTC.

This sequence joins TRBV7-2 and TRBJ2-5; no clear D. The length of the CDR3 is 16 residues. V lost 0 bases to trimming and J lost 1 base, with 12 bases between them. The germline gives CDR1 SGHTA, CDR2 FQGNSA. CDR3 region: CASSLAGSLLQETQYF. DNA of the CDR3: TGTGCCAGCAGCTTAGCGGGCAGTCTACTCCAAGAGACCCAGTACTTC.

The rearrangement uses TRBV7-2 and TRBJ2-2, with TRBD2 matching over 7 bases. This CDR3 is built from 15 residues. V lost 3 bases to trimming and J lost 6 bases; unmatched junction nucleotides: 7. Germline CDR1 is SGHTA and CDR2 is FQGNSA. The CDR3, as DNA: TGTGCCAGCAGCTTGGCAGGACTAGTCTCCGGGGAGCTGTTTTTT. This translates into CASSLAGLVSGELFF. The entire variable domain, with the rest obtained from reference TRBV7-2 and TRBJ2-2, is as follows: GAGVSQSPSNKVTEKGKDVELRCDPISGHTALYWYRQSLGQGLEFLIYFQGNSAPDKSGLPSDRFSAERTGGSVSTLTIQRTQQEDSAVYLCASSLAGLVSGELFFGEGSRLTVL.

This clonotype has a handful of counts. J is TRBJ2-3 and V is TRBV6-5; 8 nucleotides match TRBD2. Looked up from germline, CDR1 is MNHEY and CDR2 is SVGAGI. This CDR3 is built from 15 residues. The V segment lost 0 bases and the J segment 6 bases; nucleotides outside the gene matches: 5. The DNA for the CDR3 is TGTGCCAGCAGTTACTCGGCCGGGGGGGTGGATACGCAGTATTTT. Amino acid sequence: CASSYSAGGVDTQYF.

This clonotype was seen a handful of times. V and J are TRBV12-3 or TRBV12-4 and TRBJ2-3; 12 nucleotides agree with TRBD1. The ends lost 8 bases at V and 4 bases at J; junction bases unmatched: 10. The CDR3 length is 16 residues. The CDR3 is CASPSGTGGFADTQYF. CDR3 nucleotide sequence: TGTGCCAGCCCGTCTGGGACAGGGGGCTTCGCAGATACGCAGTATTTT.

This chain connects TRBV12-3 or TRBV12-4 to TRBJ1-2, with a possible D match to TRBD1 (5 bases). This CDR3 contains 15 residues. Trimming removed 7 bases from V and 0 bases from J, with 15 bases in between. CDR3 loop: CASKGLGPPNYGYTF. CDR3 nucleotide sequence: TGTGCCAGCAAGGGGCTCGGGCCGCCTAACTATGGCTACACCTTC.

This clonotype showed up just a few times. V gene TRBV5-1 combines with J gene TRBJ1-2, with 8 bases aligning to TRBD1. This CDR3 spans 12 amino acids. V dropped 3 bases and J dropped 8; count of bases not matched to a gene: 3. CDR1 is SGHRS, CDR2 YFSETQ, per germline. CDR3 residues: CASSYGQGGYTF. CDR3 DNA: TGCGCCAGCAGCTACGGACAGGGAGGCTACACCTTC.

This clonotype occurred once. The rearrangement links TRBV10-1 to TRBJ2-7; the match to TRBD1 covers 8 bases. Trimming removed 6 bases from V and 5 bases from J; junction bases left unmatched: 6. The CDR3 extends over 13 amino acids. Germline V gene lookup returns CDR1 WNHNN and CDR2 SYGVQD (reference sequence). The CDR3 DNA sequence: TGCGCCAGCAGCCGGACAGGGCGCGACGAGCAGTACTTC. Residues: CASSRTGRDEQYF.

This clonotype has only a few counts. This chain connects TRBV29-1 to TRBJ2-2, with D possibly matching TRBD2 (5 bases). V dropped 7 bases and J dropped 0 bases, with 6 bases sitting between them. CDR3 length: 12 amino acids. Looked up from germline, CDR1 is SQVTM and CDR2 is ANQGSEA. CDR3 DNA sequence: TGCAGCGCGGGATCGAACACCGGGGAGCTGTTTTTT. Its protein product is CSAGSNTGELFF.

This sequence joins TRBV7-8 and TRBJ2-7; D unresolved. The CDR3 is 17 amino acids. CDR1 SGHVS and CDR2 FQNEAQ come from the germline V gene. The V gene lost 4 bases and the J gene lost 7 bases, with 26 bases spanning the gap. DNA of the CDR3: TGTGCCAGCAGCTCCGCCGATATATCGCCTTATGGTCCGGAGCAGTACTTC. The encoded protein is CASSSADISPYGPEQYF. The whole variable domain, remainder taken from reference TRBV7-8 and TRBJ2-7, is GAGVSQSPRYKVAKRGQDVALRCDPISGHVSLFWYQQALGQGPEFLTYFQNEAQLDKSGLPSDRFFAERPEGSVSTLKIQRTQQEDSAVYLCASSSADISPYGPEQYFGPGTRLTVT.

This chain connects TRBV5-4 to TRBJ2-2; D is unclear. The CDR3 spans 13 residues. Between the trimmed V and J ends, which lost 0 bases and 6 bases, there was a span of 6 bases. Germline assignment: CDR1 SGHNT and CDR2 YYREEE (reference sequence). The CDR3 sequence: CASSLAVSGELFF. CDR3 DNA sequence: TGTGCCAGCAGCTTGGCAGTCTCCGGGGAGCTGTTTTTT.

This chain connects TRBV27 to TRBJ1-5, with D perhaps matching TRBD1 (5 bases). Germline CDR1 is MNHEY and CDR2 is SMNVEV (reference sequence). The CDR3 spans 16 residues. The V and J ends lost 5 bases and 4 bases respectively, with 18 bases between them. Written as DNA, the CDR3 is TGTGCCAGCAGTCCAGACCCCGGGGCCCTTAATCAGCCCCAGCATTTT. This gives the protein CASSPDPGALNQPQHF.

This clonotype was counted a few times. The chain carries TRBV12-3 or TRBV12-4 and TRBJ2-1, with a weak D call TRBD2 (6 bases). The CDR3 consists of 15 residues. With 2 bases removed from V and 4 bases from J, the gap between germline ends came to 12 bases. The CDR3 bases are TGTGCCAGCAGTTTATGGGGACGGGGGTACAATGAGCAGTTCTTC. Its translation: CASSLWGRGYNEQFF.

The J gene is TRBJ1-5, the V gene TRBV5-1, with no clear D. Germline CDR1 reads SGHRS; CDR2 reads YFSETQ. V dropped 4 bases and J dropped 1 base, with 12 bases sitting between them. The CDR3 contains 15 residues. The CDR3 bases are TGCGCCAGCAGCCCCCGGGGTGAAAGCAATCAGCCCCAGCATTTT. Translating gives CASSPRGESNQPQHF.

This clonotype was observed a handful of times. This rearrangement joins TRBV5-1 to TRBJ2-1, with 8 nucleotides matching TRBD2. The CDR3 loop spans 16 amino acids. CDR1 SGHRS and CDR2 YFSETQ come from the germline V gene. The trim removed 2 bases at V and 1 base at J, leaving 5 bases unmatched. For the CDR3, the DNA is TGCGCCAGCAGCTTTGTGCGGGGGGCTTCCTACAATGAGCAGTTCTTC. This gives the protein CASSFVRGASYNEQFF.

This clonotype was seen a few times. The chain couples TRBV6-2 or TRBV6-3 to TRBJ2-7; 7 positions match TRBD1. The CDR3 loop spans 14 amino acids. Looked up from germline, CDR1 is MNHEY and CDR2 is SVGEGT. V dropped 5 bases and J dropped 2; count of bases not matched to a gene: 6. The CDR3 coding sequence is TGTGCCAGCAGTCGCCCGGACAGGACCTACGAGCAGTACTTC. Its translation: CASSRPDRTYEQYF.

This clonotype was found a few times. V is TRBV20-1 and J is TRBJ2-7; TRBD1 matches 10 bases. Germline CDR1 reads DFQATT; CDR2 reads SNEGSKA (reference sequence). There are 14 residues in the CDR3. V trimming: 5 bases; J trimming: 4 bases; junction bases outside the gene matches: 8. CDR3 protein: CSAGGQGKTYEQYF. CDR3 bases: TGCAGTGCTGGGGGACAGGGGAAAACTTACGAGCAGTACTTC.

This clonotype was counted only a few times. CDR3 coding DNA: TGCAGTGCTAGAGACTTGGGACAGGGGGCCTACAATGAGCAGTTCTTC. Its protein is CSARDLGQGAYNEQFF. The chain uses TRBV20-1 and TRBJ2-1, with 11 bases aligning to TRBD1. The CDR3 is made up of 16 amino acids. V was clipped by 0 bases and J by 2 bases; unmatched bases: 3. In germline, CDR1 is DFQATT, CDR2 SNEGSKA (reference sequence).

This clonotype was seen a few times. The chain couples TRBV7-3 to TRBJ1-1, with D unclear. V gave up 2 bases and J gave up 4 bases, with 14 bases separating them. The CDR3 spans 15 residues. Germline V gene lookup returns CDR1 SGHTA and CDR2 FQGTGA. In nucleotides, the CDR3 is TGTGCCAGCAGCTTATCCGTGGCGGTCGGCACTGAAGCTTTCTTT. This gives the protein CASSLSVAVGTEAFF.

In DNA form, the CDR3 reads TGCAGCGTTTCGGTTACACAAGAGACCCAGTACTTC. Translation: CSVSVTQETQYF. The chain carries TRBV29-1 and TRBJ2-5; D is unresolved. The CDR3 totals 12 residues. V lost 5 bases to trimming and J lost 2 bases, with 9 bases between them. Per germline, CDR1 SQVTM and CDR2 ANQGSEA.

The chain uses TRBV12-3 or TRBV12-4 and TRBJ2-3, with D perhaps TRBD2 (5 bases). The CDR3 covers 13 residues. Trimming shortened V by 5 bases and J by 8 bases, and 14 bases separated the two germline ends. The DNA of the CDR3 is TGTGCCAGCAGTCCCTTAGCGAGCGGTACGCAGTATTTT. Its protein is CASSPLASGTQYF.

This clonotype was recorded at least ten times. The chain has TRBV3-1 and TRBJ2-1; 7 bases match TRBD2. The J segment lost 10 bases and the V segment lost 3 bases, leaving 3 bases of the junction unmatched. The CDR3 loop spans 12 amino acids. Germline V lookup: CDR1 LGHDT, CDR2 YNNKEL (reference sequence). The CDR3 sequence: CASSQGAGEQFF. Written as DNA, the CDR3 is TGTGCCAGCAGCCAGGGAGCGGGGGAGCAGTTCTTC.

There are a few counts of this clonotype. The V and J genes are TRBV20-1 and TRBJ2-1; the D is unclear. Trimming pared 6 bases from V and 2 bases from J, leaving 5 bases between. The CDR3 length is 11 residues. Germline-derived CDR1 and CDR2 are DFQATT and SNEGSKA (reference sequence). CDR3 nucleotide sequence: TGCAGTGCCAAGGCCTACAATGAGCAGTTCTTC. Translating it yields CSAKAYNEQFF.

This clonotype came up a few times. The J gene is TRBJ2-1, the V gene TRBV2; tentative D call: TRBD1 (5 bases). V lost 6 bases to trimming and J lost 0 bases, with 15 bases between them. The CDR3 extends over 16 amino acids. Germline CDR1 and CDR2: SNHLY and FYNNEI. The CDR3 coding sequence is TGTGCCAGCAGGGTTCTGGGGCTGAGCTCCTACAATGAGCAGTTCTTC. Translating gives CASRVLGLSSYNEQFF.

This clonotype was recorded at least ten times. One junction end disagrees with the germline gene, perhaps due to a read error. The chain joins TRBV5-1 to TRBJ1-1; 8 nucleotides agree with TRBD1. The CDR3 extends over 14 amino acids. Germline assignment: CDR1 SGHRS and CDR2 YFSETQ. This CDR3 is CASSLGQGYTEAFF. The CDR3 coding sequence is TGTGCCAGCAGTCTCGGACAGGGCTACACTGAAGCTTTCTTT.